This T cell receptor (beta chain) was recorded in a study of cytomegalovirus exposure and HLA in healthy donors. Overall study results and limits: Many donors carried some public TCRs, although rarity characterized most TCR sequences. Differences between HLA loci emerged in a later analysis of TCR association rates, with DRB1 most and HLA-C fewest. Association of a missense DCLRE1C variant with TCR beta V- and J-gene trimming was reported in a later analysis.

Notes on this clone: Its target is unknown.

The PCR employed 60 Vbeta primers together with 13 Jbeta primers. Clones were read by immunoSEQ multiplex PCR, and TCRdb kept only the in-frame ones, dropping some. The listing contains 100,000 to 150,000 clones. The TCR comes from a man aged 30 to 39 in good health and CMV-seronegative. Sequencing was performed on PBMCs.

CDR3 sequence (DNA): TGTGCCAGCAGTGAACCGGGACTAGCGGGAGACGAGCAGTACTTC. Residues: CASSEPGLAGDEQYF. This sequence joins TRBV2 and TRBJ2-7; 14 bases agree with TRBD2. The germline V gene has CDR1 SNHLY and CDR2 FYNNEI. There are 15 residues in the CDR3. V shed 2 bases, J shed 5 bases, and the junction held 2 bases outside the gene matches.